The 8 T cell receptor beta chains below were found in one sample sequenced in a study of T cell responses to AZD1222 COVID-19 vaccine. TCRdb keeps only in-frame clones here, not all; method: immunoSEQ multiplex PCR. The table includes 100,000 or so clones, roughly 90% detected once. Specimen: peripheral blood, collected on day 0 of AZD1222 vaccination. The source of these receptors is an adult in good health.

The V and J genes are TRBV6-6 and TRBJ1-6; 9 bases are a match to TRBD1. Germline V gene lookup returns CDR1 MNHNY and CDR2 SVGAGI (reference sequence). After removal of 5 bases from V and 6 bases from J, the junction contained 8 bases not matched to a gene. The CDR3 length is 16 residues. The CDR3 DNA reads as TGTGCCAGCAGTATCGGGACAGGGAGAGGTAATTCACCCCTCCACTTT. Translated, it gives CASSIGTGRGNSPLHF.

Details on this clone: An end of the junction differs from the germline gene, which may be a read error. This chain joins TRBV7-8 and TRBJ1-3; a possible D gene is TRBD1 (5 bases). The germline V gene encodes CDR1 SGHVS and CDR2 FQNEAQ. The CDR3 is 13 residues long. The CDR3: CASSLRDHDIPTF. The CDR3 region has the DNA TGTGCCAGCAGCCTCCGGGACCATGATATCCCTACCTTT.

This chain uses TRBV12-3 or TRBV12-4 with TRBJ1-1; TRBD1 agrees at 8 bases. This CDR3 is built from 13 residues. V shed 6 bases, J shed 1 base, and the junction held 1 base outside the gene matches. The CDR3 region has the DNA TGTGCCAGCAGGGGACAGGAGAACACTGAAGCTTTCTTT. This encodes CASRGQENTEAFF.

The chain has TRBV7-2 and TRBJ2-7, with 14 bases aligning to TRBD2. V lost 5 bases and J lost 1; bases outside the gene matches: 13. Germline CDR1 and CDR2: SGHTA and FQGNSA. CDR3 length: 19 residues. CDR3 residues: CASSPHPPGLAGGSYEQYF. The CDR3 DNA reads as TGTGCCAGCAGCCCCCACCCCCCCGGACTAGCGGGGGGATCCTACGAGCAGTACTTC.

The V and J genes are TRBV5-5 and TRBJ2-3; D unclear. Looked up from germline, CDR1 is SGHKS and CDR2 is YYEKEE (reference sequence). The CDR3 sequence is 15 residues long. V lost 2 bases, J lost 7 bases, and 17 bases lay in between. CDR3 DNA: TGTGCCAGCAGCTTCATTGTCCATTCGGAGCATACGCAGTATTTT. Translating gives CASSFIVHSEHTQYF.

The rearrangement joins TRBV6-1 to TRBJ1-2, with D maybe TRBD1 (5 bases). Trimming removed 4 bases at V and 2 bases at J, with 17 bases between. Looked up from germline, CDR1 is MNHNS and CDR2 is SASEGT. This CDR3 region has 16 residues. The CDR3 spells CASSGPFRAGNYGYTF. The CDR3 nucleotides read TGTGCCAGCAGTGGCCCCTTTAGGGCAGGGAACTATGGCTACACCTTC.

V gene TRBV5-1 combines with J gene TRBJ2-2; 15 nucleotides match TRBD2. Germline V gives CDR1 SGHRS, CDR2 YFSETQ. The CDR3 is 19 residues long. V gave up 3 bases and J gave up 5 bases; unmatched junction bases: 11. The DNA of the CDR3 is TGCGCCAGCAGCTGGACTAGCGGGAGGGCCCGTCGTGGTACCGGGGAGCTGTTTTTT. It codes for CASSWTSGRARRGTGELFF. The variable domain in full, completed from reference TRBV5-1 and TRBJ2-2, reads KAGVTQTPRYLIKTRGQQVTLSCSPISGHRSVSWYQQTPGQGLQFLFEYFSETQRNKGNFPGRFSGRQFSNSRSEMNVSTLELGDSALYLCASSWTSGRARRGTGELFFGEGSRLTVL.

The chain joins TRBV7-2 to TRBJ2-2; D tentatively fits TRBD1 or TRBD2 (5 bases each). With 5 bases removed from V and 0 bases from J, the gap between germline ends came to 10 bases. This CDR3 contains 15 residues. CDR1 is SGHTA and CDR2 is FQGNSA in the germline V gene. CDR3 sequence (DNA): TGTGCCAGCAGCCTCGGGGCGGCGAACACCGGGGAGCTGTTTTTT. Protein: CASSLGAANTGELFF.